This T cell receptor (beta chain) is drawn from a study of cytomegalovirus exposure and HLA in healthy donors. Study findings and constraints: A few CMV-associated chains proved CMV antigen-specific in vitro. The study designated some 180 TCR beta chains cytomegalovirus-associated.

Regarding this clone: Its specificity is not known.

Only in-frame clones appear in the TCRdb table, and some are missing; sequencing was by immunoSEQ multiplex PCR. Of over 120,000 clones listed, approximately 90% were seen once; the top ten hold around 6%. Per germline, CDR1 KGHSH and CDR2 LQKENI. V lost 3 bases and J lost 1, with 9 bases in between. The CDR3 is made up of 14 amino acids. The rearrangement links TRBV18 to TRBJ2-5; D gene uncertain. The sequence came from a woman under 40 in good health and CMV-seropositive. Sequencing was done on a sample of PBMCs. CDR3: CASSPLDTQETQYF. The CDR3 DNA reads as TGTGCCAGCTCACCTCTCGACACCCAAGAGACCCAGTACTTC.